This T cell receptor beta chain comes out of a study of T cells in Graves' hyperthyroidism and ophthalmopathy. The TCR beta CDR3 regions underwent amplification using RNA transcripts as the source. RT-PCR in the first round (using the HTBI primer set) targeted the TCR CDR3. MiXCR, applied by TCRdb to the multiplex PCR reads, yields one record per CDR3 protein. The table lists approximately 530,000 distinct CDR3 sequences, 16% of them singletons. Germline V CDR1 and CDR2: MNHEY, SVGEGT. This CDR3 contains 14 residues. This clonotype has just one count. Germline is not matched at one junction end, which may reflect a read error.

The source material was blood. The TCR sequence derives from a woman between 18 and 30 years old with Graves' hyperthyroidism. The chain is built from TRBV6-2 or TRBV6-3 and TRBJ2-5; TRBD2 matches 9 bases. The CDR3 DNA reads TGTGCCAGCACACTAGCGGGCGAGGGGGAGACCCCGTACTTC. It specifies CASTLAGEGETPYF.